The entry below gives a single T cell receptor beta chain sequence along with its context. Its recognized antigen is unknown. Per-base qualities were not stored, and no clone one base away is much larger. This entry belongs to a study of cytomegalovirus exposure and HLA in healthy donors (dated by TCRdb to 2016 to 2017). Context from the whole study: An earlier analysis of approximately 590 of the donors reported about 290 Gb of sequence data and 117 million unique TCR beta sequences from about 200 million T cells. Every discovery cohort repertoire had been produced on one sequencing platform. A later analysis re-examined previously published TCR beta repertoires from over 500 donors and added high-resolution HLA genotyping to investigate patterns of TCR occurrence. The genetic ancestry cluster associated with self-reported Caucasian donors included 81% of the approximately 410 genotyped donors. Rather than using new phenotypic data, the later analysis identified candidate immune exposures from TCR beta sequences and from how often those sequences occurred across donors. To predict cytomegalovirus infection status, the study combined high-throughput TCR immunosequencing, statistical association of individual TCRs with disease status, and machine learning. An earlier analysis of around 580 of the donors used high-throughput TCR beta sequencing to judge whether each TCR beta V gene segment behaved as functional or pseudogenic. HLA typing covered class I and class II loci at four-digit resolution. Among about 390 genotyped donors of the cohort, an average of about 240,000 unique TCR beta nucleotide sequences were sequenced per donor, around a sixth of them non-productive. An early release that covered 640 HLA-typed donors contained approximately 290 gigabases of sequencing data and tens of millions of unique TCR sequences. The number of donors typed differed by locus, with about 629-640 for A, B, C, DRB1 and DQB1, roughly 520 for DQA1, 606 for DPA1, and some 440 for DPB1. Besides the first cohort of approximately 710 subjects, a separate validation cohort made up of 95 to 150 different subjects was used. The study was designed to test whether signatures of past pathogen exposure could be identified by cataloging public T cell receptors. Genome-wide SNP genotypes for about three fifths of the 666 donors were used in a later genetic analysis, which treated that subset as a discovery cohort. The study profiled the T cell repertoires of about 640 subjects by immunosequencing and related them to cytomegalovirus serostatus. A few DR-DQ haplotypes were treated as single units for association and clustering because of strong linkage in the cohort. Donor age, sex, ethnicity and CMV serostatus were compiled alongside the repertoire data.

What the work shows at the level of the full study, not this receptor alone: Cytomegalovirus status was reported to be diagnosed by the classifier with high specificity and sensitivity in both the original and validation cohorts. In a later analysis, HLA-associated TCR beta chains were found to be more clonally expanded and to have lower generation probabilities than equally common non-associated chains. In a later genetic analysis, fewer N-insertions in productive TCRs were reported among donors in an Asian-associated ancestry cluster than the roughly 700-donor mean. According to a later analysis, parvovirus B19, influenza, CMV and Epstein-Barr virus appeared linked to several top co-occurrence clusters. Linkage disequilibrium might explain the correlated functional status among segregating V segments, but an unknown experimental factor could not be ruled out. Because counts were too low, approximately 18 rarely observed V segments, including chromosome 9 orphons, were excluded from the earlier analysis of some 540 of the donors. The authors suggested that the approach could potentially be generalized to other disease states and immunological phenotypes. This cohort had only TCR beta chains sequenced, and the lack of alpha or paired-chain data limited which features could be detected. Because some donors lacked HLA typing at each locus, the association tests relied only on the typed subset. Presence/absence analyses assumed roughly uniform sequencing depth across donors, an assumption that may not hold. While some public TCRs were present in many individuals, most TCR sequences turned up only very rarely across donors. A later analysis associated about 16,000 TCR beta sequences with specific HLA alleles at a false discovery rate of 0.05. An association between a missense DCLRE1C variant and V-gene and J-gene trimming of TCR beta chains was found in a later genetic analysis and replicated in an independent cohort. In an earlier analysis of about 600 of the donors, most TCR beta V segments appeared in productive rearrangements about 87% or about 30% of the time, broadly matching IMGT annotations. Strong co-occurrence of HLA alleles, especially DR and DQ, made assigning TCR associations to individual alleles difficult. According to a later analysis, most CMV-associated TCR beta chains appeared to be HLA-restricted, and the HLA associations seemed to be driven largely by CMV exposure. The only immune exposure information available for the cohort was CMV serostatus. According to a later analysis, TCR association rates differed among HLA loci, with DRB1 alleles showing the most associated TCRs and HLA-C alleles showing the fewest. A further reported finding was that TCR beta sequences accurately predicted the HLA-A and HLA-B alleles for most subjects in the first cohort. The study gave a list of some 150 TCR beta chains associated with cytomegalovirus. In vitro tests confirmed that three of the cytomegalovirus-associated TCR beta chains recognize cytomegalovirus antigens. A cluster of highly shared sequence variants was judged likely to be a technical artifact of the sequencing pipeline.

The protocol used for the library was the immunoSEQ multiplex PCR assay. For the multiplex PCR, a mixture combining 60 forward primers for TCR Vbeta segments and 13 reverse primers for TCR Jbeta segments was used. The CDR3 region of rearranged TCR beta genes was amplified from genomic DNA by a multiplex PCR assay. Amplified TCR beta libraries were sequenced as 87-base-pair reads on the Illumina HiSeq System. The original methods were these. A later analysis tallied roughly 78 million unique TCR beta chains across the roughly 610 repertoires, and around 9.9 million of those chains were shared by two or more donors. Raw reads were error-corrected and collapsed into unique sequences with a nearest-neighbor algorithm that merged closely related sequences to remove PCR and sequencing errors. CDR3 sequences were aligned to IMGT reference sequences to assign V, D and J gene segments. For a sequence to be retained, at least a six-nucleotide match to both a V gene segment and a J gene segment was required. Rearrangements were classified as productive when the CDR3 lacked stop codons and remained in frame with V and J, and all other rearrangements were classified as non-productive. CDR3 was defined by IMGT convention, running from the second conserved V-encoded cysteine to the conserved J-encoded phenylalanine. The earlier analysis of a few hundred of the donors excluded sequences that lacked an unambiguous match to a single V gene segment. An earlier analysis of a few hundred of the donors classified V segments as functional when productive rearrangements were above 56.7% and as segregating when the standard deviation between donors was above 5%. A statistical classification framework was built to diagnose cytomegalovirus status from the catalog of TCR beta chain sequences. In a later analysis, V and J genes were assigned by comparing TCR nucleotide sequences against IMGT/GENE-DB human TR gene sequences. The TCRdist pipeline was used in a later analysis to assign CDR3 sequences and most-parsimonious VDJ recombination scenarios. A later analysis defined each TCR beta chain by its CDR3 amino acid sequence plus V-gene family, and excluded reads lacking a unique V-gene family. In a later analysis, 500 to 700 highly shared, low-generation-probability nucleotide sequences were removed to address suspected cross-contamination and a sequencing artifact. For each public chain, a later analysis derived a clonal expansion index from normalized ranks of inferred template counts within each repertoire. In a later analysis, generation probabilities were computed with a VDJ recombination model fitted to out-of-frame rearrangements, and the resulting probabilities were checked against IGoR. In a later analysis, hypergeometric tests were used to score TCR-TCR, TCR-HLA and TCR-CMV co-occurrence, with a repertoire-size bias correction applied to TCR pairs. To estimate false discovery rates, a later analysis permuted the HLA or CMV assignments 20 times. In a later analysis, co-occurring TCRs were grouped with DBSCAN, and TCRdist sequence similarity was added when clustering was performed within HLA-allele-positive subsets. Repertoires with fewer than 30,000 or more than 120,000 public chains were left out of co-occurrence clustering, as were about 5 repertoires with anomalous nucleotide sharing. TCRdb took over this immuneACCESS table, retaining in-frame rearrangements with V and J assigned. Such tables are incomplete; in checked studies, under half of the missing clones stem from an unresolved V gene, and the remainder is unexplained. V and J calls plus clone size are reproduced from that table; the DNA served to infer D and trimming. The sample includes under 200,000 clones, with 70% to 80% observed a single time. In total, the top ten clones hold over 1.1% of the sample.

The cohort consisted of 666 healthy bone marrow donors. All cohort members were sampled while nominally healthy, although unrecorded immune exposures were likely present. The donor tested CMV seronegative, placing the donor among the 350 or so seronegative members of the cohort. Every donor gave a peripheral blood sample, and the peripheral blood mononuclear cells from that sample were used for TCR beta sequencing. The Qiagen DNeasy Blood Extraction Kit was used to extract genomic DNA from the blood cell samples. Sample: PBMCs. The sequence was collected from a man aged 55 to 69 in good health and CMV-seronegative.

The CDR3 corresponds to CAIGATNEKLFF. The DNA is TGTGCCATCGGGGCTACTAATGAAAAACTGTTTTTT. In this chain, TRBV10-3 is recombined with TRBJ1-4; a tentative D call is TRBD1 (5 bases match). The germline V gene supplies CDR1 ENHRY and CDR2 SYGVKD. V was cut back by 8 bases and J by 2 bases, leaving a gap of 6 bases between them. The cysteine opens and the phenylalanine closes a CDR3 of 12 amino acids. Only the CDR3 portion is preserved as DNA: 36 bases, with reading frame beginning at the first base.